The 27 T cell receptor beta chains reported below all come from one sample, sequenced in a study of graft-versus-host responses after intestinal transplantation (dated by TCRdb to about 2021). Libraries came from the immunoSEQ multiplex PCR assay. What TCRdb holds here is the immuneACCESS table cut down to in-frame rearrangements. Part of the clones is not present; checked against another copy, under half of the missing clones reflect an unresolved V gene, and the others are unexplained. The sample includes fewer than 110,000 clones, with about 91% observed a single time. Less than 0.85% of the sample is in the top ten clones. Explained via the paper, the time point label denotes: cells obtained before transplantation from donor or recipient. Their recognized antigens are unknown. Sequencing was performed on unstimulated CD4+ T cells sorted from spleen or lymph node cells, taken before transplant. Source of these receptors: a human donor who was the organ donor for an intestinal transplant.

V and J are TRBV28 and TRBJ2-6; 8 nucleotides align to TRBD1. The germline V gene encodes CDR1 MDHEN and CDR2 SYDVKM. V lost 4 bases, J lost 0 bases, and 11 bases stayed unmatched. The CDR3 extends over 19 amino acids. CDR3 in amino acids: CASSSYGQGPPSGANVLTF. In DNA form, the CDR3 reads TGTGCCAGCAGTTCCTACGGACAGGGCCCACCCTCTGGGGCCAACGTCCTGACTTTC.

The V and J genes are TRBV19 and TRBJ2-2; D is unclear. The CDR3 spans 14 residues. The germline V and J ends were trimmed by 7 bases and 8 bases, with 17 bases remaining between them. Germline V gene lookup returns CDR1 LNHDA and CDR2 SQIVND (reference sequence). The CDR3 here is CASTPQRRRGELFF. DNA of the CDR3: TGTGCCAGTACCCCGCAGAGGCGTCGAGGGGAGCTGTTTTTT.

This chain joins TRBV4-2 and TRBJ1-4, with D possibly matching TRBD1 (5 bases). Germline V gives CDR1 LGHNA, CDR2 YNFKEQ. V was shortened by 5 bases and J by 4 bases, with 8 bases between the two germline ends. CDR3 length: 13 residues. CDR3 DNA: TGTGCCAGCAGCAGAGGGGATAATGAAAAACTGTTTTTT. Translating it yields CASSRGDNEKLFF.

The genes are TRBV29-1 and TRBJ1-5, with D hard to call. Between the trimmed V and J ends, which lost 2 bases and 3 bases, there was a span of 8 bases. The CDR3 length is 13 residues. The germline CDR1 and CDR2 sequences are SQVTM and ANQGSEA. The CDR3 sequence is CSVELTANQPQHF. CDR3 sequence (DNA): TGCAGCGTTGAATTAACGGCCAATCAGCCCCAGCATTTT. The full variable domain, its missing parts supplied by reference TRBV29-1 and TRBJ1-5, is SAVISQKPSRDICQRGTSLTIQCQVDSQVTMMFWYRQQPGQSLTLIATANQGSEATYESGFVIDKFPISRPNLTFSTLTVSNMSPEDSSIYLCSVELTANQPQHFGDGTRLSIL.

This clone was observed once. The rearrangement links TRBV19 to TRBJ1-5; D is unresolved. Trimming shortened V by 5 bases and J by 1 base, and 12 bases separated the two germline ends. The CDR3 sequence is 15 residues long. The germline V gene has CDR1 LNHDA and CDR2 SQIVND (reference sequence). The CDR3 DNA reads TGTGCCAGTAGTTCGCTGTGGGGAAGCAATCAGCCCCAGCATTTT. This gives the protein CASSSLWGSNQPQHF.

The chain couples TRBV19 to TRBJ2-3, with 13 bases that match TRBD2. The germline CDR1 and CDR2 sequences are LNHDA and SQIVND (reference sequence). CDR3 length equals 20 residues. J was trimmed by 3 bases and V by 4 bases; bases with no gene match: 16. This CDR3 is CASSKSGTSGVSSLTDTQYF. CDR3 coding DNA: TGTGCCAGTAGTAAATCCGGGACTAGCGGGGTCTCTTCTCTGACAGATACGCAGTATTTT.

The chain combines TRBV7-9 with TRBJ1-1, with 7 bases aligning to TRBD1. J gave up 4 bases and V 2 bases, and 10 bases lay outside the gene matches. The CDR3 loop spans 16 amino acids. Germline-derived CDR1 and CDR2 are SEHNR and FQNEAQ (reference sequence). The CDR3 nucleotides are TGTGCCAGCAGCTTATTCCCGACAGGGAGGAGCACTGAAGCTTTCTTT. Its protein product is CASSLFPTGRSTEAFF. Together with reference TRBV7-9 and TRBJ1-1, the CDR3 gives the full variable domain: DTGVSQNPRHKITKRGQNVTFRCDPISEHNRLYWYRQTLGQGPEFLTYFQNEAQLEKSRLLSDRFSAERPKGSFSTLEIQRTEQGDSAMYLCASSLFPTGRSTEAFFGQGTRLTVV.

The chain joins TRBV10-3 to TRBJ2-5, with 10 bases fitting TRBD1. The J call could be wrong; TRBJ2-7 is a better fit for the DNA end. The CDR3 spans 14 residues. Germline loops: CDR1 ENHRY, CDR2 SYGVKD. For the CDR3, the DNA is TGTGCCATCAGTCCCCGGGACAGGGGTTACGAGCAGTACTTC. This gives the protein CAISPRDRGYEQYF.

The chain links TRBV20-1 to TRBJ2-3; D remains unclear. This CDR3 is 11 amino acids long. CDR1 and CDR2 (germline): DFQATT, SNEGSKA (reference sequence). Trimming left V 0 bases short and J 12 bases short, with 10 bases between. The CDR3 nucleotides are TGCAGTGCTAGAGATACCCAAATACAGTATTTT. Its translation is CSARDTQIQYF.

The V and J genes are TRBV9 and TRBJ2-3; D could derive from TRBD1 or TRBD2 (5 bases each). The CDR3 is made up of 18 amino acids. CDR1 is SGDLS, CDR2 YYNGEE, per germline. The V gene lost 6 bases and the J gene lost 2 bases, with 25 bases spanning the gap. For the CDR3, the DNA is TGTGCCAGCACCCGAGGGGTAGTGAGGTTTCTTGACACAGATACGCAGTATTTT. As protein: CASTRGVVRFLDTDTQYF.

This chain links TRBV6-1 with TRBJ1-4; D remains ambiguous. Per the germline V gene, CDR1 is MNHNS and CDR2 is SASEGT. V was cut by 6 bases and J by 8 bases, with 19 bases left in between. The CDR3 sequence is 15 residues long. CDR3 protein: CASRGFSDWGEKLFF. CDR3 sequence (DNA): TGTGCCAGCAGGGGTTTTAGCGATTGGGGAGAAAAACTGTTTTTT.

With regard to this clone: Additional DNA sequences in this sample encode the identical CDR3. This chain links TRBV5-1 with TRBJ1-6; 9 bases are a match to TRBD1. Trimming took 3 bases from V and 8 from J; bases not matched to a gene: 6. CDR3 length: 15 amino acids. Germline V gene data show CDR1 as SGHRS and CDR2 as YFSETQ. CDR3 sequence reads: CASSSGQGRDSPLHF. The CDR3 DNA reads as TGCGCCAGCAGCTCGGGACAGGGTAGGGATTCACCCCTCCACTTT. Filled out from reference TRBV5-1 and TRBJ1-6, the complete variable domain reads KAGVTQTPRYLIKTRGQQVTLSCSPISGHRSVSWYQQTPGQGLQFLFEYFSETQRNKGNFPGRFSGRQFSNSRSEMNVSTLELGDSALYLCASSSGQGRDSPLHFGNGTRLTVT.

This chain connects TRBV10-2 to TRBJ2-6; 10 bases are a match to TRBD1. The V gene's germline CDR1 is WSHSY and CDR2 SAAADI. The J segment lost 0 bases and the V segment lost 6 bases, leaving 8 bases of the junction unmatched. This CDR3 is built from 18 residues. The CDR3 spells CASSLRQGAASGANVLTF. The CDR3 DNA sequence: TGCGCCAGCAGCCTGAGACAGGGGGCGGCCTCTGGGGCCAACGTCCTGACTTTC.

The genes are TRBV18 and TRBJ2-2; the match to TRBD2 covers 7 bases. Germline CDR1 is KGHSH and CDR2 is LQKENI. CDR3 length: 18 amino acids. V was pared by 4 bases and J by 5 bases, with 16 bases of the junction left unmatched. The DNA for the CDR3 is TGTGCCAGCTCACGATATGCTAGCGGAGAAAGAGGGACCGGGGAGCTGTTTTTT. Its translation is CASSRYASGERGTGELFF.

This sequence joins TRBV4-2 and TRBJ2-3; 11 bases align to TRBD2. The CDR3 consists of 19 residues. Germline CDR1 is LGHNA and CDR2 is YNFKEQ. V shed 0 bases, J shed 0 bases, and the junction held 8 bases outside the gene matches. In DNA form, the CDR3 reads TGTGCCAGCAGCCAAGATCCGCTAGCGGGGGGAACTAGCACAGATACGCAGTATTTT. Protein product: CASSQDPLAGGTSTDTQYF.

The V call is TRBV5-4, the J call TRBJ2-1; D perhaps matches TRBD1 (6 bases). The CDR3 runs 18 residues. Germline V gene lookup returns CDR1 SGHNT and CDR2 YYREEE (reference sequence). The V end was cut by 2 bases, the J end by 1 base, with 19 bases between. This chain's CDR3 is CASSFGVLGALSYNEQFF. The CDR3 DNA reads TGTGCCAGCAGCTTCGGGGTTTTGGGGGCTTTATCCTACAATGAGCAGTTCTTC.

The rearrangement joins TRBV28 to TRBJ2-7, with unresolved D. The V and J ends lost 2 bases and 6 bases respectively, with 8 bases between them. The germline gives CDR1 MDHEN, CDR2 SYDVKM. The CDR3 runs 12 residues. The CDR3 region has the DNA TGTGCCAGCAGTTTAAGCCGAGGCGAGCAGTACTTC. Protein sequence: CASSLSRGEQYF.

This clone has only one observation. The J gene is TRBJ2-3, the V gene TRBV2, with D perhaps assigned TRBD1 or TRBD2 (5 bases each). The CDR3 runs to 12 residues. Germline CDR1 reads SNHLY; CDR2 reads FYNNEI. This CDR3 is CASVGATDTQYF. In nucleotides, the CDR3 is TGTGCTTCTGTCGGGGCAACAGATACGCAGTATTTT.

The gene calls are TRBV6-1 and TRBJ1-1; D gene uncertain. The CDR3 is 13 residues long. V was clipped by 4 bases and J by 3 bases, with 9 bases between them. In germline, CDR1 is MNHNS, CDR2 SASEGT. CDR3: CASSGGPDTEAFF. CDR3 DNA: TGTGCCAGCAGTGGCGGCCCTGACACTGAAGCTTTCTTT.

In its sample, this clone was seen once. This chain joins TRBV5-2 and TRBJ1-2. TRBV5-2 is a recognized pseudogene. This CDR3 is 14 amino acids long. The CDR3 DNA follows: TGCGCCAGCAGCCAAGTGGAGGGGCACTATGGCTACACCTTC. Residues: CASSQVEGHYGYTF.

This chain connects TRBV19 to TRBJ2-6; D not certain. CDR3 length: 14 residues. V lost 4 bases and J lost 2, with 6 bases in between. CDR1 and CDR2 (germline): LNHDA, SQIVND (reference sequence). The CDR3 sequence: CASSTNPGANVLTF. The CDR3 nucleotides read TGTGCCAGTAGTACTAACCCTGGGGCCAACGTCCTGACTTTC.

This chain connects TRBV27 to TRBJ1-2; a possible D gene is TRBD1 (5 bases). Germline V gene lookup returns CDR1 MNHEY and CDR2 SMNVEV (reference sequence). V was clipped by 2 bases and J by 4 bases, with 11 bases between them. CDR3 length: 14 amino acids. CDR3 sequence (DNA): TGTGCCAGCAGTTTAGCGGGGGACCGCTATGGCTACACCTTC. Its translation is CASSLAGDRYGYTF.

The rearrangement uses TRBV29-1 and TRBJ2-5; D could derive from TRBD1 or TRBD2 (5 bases each). In germline, CDR1 is SQVTM, CDR2 ANQGSEA. This CDR3 comprises 14 residues. Trimming left V 7 bases short and J 3 bases short, with 18 bases between. The CDR3 is CSGGAGTQKETQYF. Here the CDR3 DNA reads TGCAGCGGAGGGGCAGGTACTCAGAAAGAGACCCAGTACTTC.

This chain connects TRBV18 to TRBJ2-2; D remains ambiguous. The CDR3 runs to 15 residues. Germline loops: CDR1 KGHSH, CDR2 LQKENI. V was cut by 2 bases and J by 6 bases, with 13 bases left in between. The chain's CDR3 is CASSPASRAPGELFF. The DNA for the CDR3 is TGTGCCAGCTCACCAGCAAGCCGGGCTCCCGGGGAGCTGTTTTTT.

V usage is TRBV5-4 and J usage is TRBJ2-1; possibly TRBD2 for D (6 bases). The germline CDR1 and CDR2 sequences are SGHNT and YYREEE (reference sequence). The CDR3 has 15 residues. Trimming removed 4 bases from V and 2 bases from J, with 13 bases in between. The CDR3 nucleotides read TGTGCCAGCAGCCCTCCGGGGGACGCCTACAATGAGCAGTTCTTC. Translated: CASSPPGDAYNEQFF.

This chain uses TRBV6-5 with TRBJ2-3; 13 positions match TRBD2. The trim removed 4 bases at V and 7 bases at J, leaving 8 bases unmatched. The CDR3 sequence is 16 residues long. Germline V gene data show CDR1 as MNHEY and CDR2 as SVGAGI. As DNA, the CDR3 is TGTGCCAGCAGTTCGCAACTAGCGGGAGGGCCGAATACGCAGTATTTT. This sequence encodes CASSSQLAGGPNTQYF.

V and J are TRBV18 and TRBJ1-2, with 9 nucleotides matching TRBD1. Germline CDR1 reads KGHSH; CDR2 reads LQKENI. J was trimmed by 8 bases and V by 2 bases; bases with no gene match: 6. This CDR3 spans 14 amino acids. In DNA form, the CDR3 reads TGTGCCAGCTCACCAAGCGGGACAGGGAAGGGCTACACCTTC. This codes for CASSPSGTGKGYTF.